This entry describes one T cell receptor (beta chain). Its specificity is not known. The table came from immunoSEQ multiplex PCR; TCRdb's copy has only in-frame clones and leaves some out. The table has 2,100,000 or so clones, about 94% seen once. This CDR3 is 16 amino acids long. Germline assignment: CDR1 SGHAT and CDR2 FQNNGV. V was shortened by 0 bases and J by 7 bases, with 16 bases between the two germline ends. The data belong to a study of shared clonotypes between healthy human individuals. Study-level results: Though the depth was large, rarefaction showed that sorted-subset sequencing was incomplete. How much donors shared clonotypes was expected to be affected by sequencing depth. In a handful of donors, around 5.5% of naive CD4 clonotypes appeared in common. Generation probabilities were higher for clonotypes shared across all four sorted-subset donors than for unshared ones.

The chain combines TRBV11-2 with TRBJ2-1; no clear D. The sample was naive CD4+ T cells sorted from blood. Subset described: CD45RA+ positively selected. The clonotype originates from a man aged 18 to 29 in good health. CDR3 sequence (DNA): TGTGCCAGCAGCTTAGATCTGGGTACGATATTTAATGAGCAGTTCTTC. Translating it yields CASSLDLGTIFNEQFF.